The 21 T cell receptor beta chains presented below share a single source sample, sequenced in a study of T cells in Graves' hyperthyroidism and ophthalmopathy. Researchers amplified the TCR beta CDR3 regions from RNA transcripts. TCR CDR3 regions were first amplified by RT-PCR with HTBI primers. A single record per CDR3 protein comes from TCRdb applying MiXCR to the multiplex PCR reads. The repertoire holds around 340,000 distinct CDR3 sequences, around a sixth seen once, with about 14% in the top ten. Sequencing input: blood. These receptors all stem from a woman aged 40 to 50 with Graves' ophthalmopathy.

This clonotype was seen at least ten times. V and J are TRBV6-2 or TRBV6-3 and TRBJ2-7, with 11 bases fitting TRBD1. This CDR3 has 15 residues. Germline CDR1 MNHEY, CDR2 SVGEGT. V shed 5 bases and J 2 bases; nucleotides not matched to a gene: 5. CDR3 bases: TGTGCCAGCAGTGCCGTGGGACAGGGGGCCTACGAGCAGTACTTC. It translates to CASSAVGQGAYEQYF.

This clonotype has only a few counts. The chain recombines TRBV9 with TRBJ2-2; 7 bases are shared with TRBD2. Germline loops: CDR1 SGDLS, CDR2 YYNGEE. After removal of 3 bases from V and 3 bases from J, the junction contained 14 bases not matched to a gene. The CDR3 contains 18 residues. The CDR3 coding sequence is TGTGCCAGCAGCGCTACCGGGACTATCCCCAAATACACCGGGGAGCTGTTTTTT. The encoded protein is CASSATGTIPKYTGELFF.

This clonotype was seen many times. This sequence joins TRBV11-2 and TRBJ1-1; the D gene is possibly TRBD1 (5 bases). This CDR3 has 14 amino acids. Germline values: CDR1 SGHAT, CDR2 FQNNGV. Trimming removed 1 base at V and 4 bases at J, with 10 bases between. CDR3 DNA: TGTGCCAGCAGCTTAGGACAGTTCTTCACTGAAGCTTTCTTT. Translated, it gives CASSLGQFFTEAFF.

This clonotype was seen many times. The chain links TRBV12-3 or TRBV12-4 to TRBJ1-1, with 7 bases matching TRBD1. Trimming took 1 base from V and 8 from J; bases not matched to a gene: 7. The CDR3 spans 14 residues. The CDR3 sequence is CASSLVGGGGEAFF. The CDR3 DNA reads TGTGCCAGCAGTTTAGTAGGGGGCGGAGGAGAAGCTTTCTTT.

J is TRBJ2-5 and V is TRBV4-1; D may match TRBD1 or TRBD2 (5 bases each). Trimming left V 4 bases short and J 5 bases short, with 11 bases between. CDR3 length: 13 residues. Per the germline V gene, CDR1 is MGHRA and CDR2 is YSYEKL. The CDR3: CASSRLGGETQYF. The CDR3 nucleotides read TGCGCCAGCAGCCGCCTTGGGGGTGAGACCCAGTACTTC.

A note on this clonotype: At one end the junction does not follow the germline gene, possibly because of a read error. The CDR3 loop reads CASSPGQSIEIQYF. CDR3 nucleotide sequence: TGTGCCAGCAGCCCGGGACAAAGCATAGAGATCCAGTACTTC. This rearrangement joins TRBV14 to TRBJ2-5, with D perhaps matching TRBD1 (6 bases). Per germline, CDR1 SGHDN and CDR2 FVKESK. The CDR3 is 14 residues long.

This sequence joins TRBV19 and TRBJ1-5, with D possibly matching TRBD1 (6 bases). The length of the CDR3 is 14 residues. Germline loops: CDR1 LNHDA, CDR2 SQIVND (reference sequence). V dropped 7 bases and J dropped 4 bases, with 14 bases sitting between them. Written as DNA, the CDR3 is TGTGCCAGTATAGGGGGAGGGCAGAATCAGCCCCAGCATTTT. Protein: CASIGGGQNQPQHF.

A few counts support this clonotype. The CDR3 spells CAISGTSGRAMSEQYF. CDR3 coding DNA: TGTGCCATCTCCGGGACTAGCGGGAGGGCCATGTCCGAGCAGTACTTC. This sequence joins TRBV10-3 and TRBJ2-7, with TRBD2 matching over 16 bases. The CDR3 sequence is 16 residues long. The V gene's germline CDR1 is ENHRY and CDR2 SYGVKD. V shed 8 bases, J shed 6 bases, and the junction held 10 bases outside the gene matches.

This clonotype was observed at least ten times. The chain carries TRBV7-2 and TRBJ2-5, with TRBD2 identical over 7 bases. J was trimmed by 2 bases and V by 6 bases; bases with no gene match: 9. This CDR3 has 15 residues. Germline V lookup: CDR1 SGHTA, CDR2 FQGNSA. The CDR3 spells CASRLLGTIQETQYF. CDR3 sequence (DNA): TGTGCCAGCAGACTCCTCGGGACTATTCAAGAGACCCAGTACTTC.

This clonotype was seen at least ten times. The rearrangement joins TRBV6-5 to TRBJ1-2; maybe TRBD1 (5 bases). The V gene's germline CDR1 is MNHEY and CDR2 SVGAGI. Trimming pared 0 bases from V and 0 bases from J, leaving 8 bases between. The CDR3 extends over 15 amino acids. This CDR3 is CASSYSATANYGYTF. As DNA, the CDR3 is TGTGCCAGCAGTTACTCGGCGACAGCTAACTATGGCTACACCTTC.

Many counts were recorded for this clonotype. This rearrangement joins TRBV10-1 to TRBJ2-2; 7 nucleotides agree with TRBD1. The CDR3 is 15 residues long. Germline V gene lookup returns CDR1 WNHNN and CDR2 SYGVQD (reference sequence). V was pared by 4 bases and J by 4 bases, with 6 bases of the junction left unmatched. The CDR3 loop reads CASSGPGQTTGELFF. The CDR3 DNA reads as TGCGCCAGCAGTGGACCGGGACAGACCACCGGGGAGCTGTTTTTT.

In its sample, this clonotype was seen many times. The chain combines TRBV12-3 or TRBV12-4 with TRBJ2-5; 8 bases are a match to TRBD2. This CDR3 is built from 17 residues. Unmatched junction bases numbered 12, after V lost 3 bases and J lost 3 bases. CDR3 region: CASSLPGWGAGEETQYF. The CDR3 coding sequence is TGTGCCAGCAGTTTGCCCGGATGGGGAGCGGGGGAAGAGACCCAGTACTTC.

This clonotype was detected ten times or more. The CDR3 DNA follows: TGCAGCGTTGGGGGGGGGGGCAGAGAGACCCAGTACTTC. Protein sequence: CSVGGGGRETQYF. This rearrangement joins TRBV29-1 to TRBJ2-5; possible D gene TRBD2, 7 bases. Trimming stripped 4 bases from V and 4 bases from J, with 13 bases between. This CDR3 region has 13 residues. Germline CDR1 and CDR2: SQVTM and ANQGSEA.

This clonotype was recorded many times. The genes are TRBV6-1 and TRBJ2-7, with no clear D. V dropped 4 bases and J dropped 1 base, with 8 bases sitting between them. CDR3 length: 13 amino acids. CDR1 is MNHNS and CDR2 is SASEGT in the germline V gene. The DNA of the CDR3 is TGTGCCAGCAGTGCGGCAGCGTCCTACGAGCAGTACTTC. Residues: CASSAAASYEQYF.

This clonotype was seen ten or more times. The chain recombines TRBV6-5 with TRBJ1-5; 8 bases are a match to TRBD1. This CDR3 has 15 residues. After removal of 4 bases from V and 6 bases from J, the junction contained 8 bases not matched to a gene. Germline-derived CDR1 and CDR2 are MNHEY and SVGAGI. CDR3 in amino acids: CASSSAGTGTQPQHF. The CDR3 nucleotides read TGTGCCAGCAGTTCCGCAGGGACAGGAACTCAGCCCCAGCATTTT.

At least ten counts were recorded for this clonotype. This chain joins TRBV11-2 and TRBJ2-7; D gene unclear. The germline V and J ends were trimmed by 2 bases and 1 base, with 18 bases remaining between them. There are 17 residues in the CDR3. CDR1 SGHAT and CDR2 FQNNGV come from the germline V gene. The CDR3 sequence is CASSLYGPIYDSYEQYF. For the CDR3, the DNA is TGTGCCAGCAGCTTATACGGGCCTATCTATGATTCCTACGAGCAGTACTTC.

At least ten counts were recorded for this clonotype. This CDR3 is CASSFWQGRAEAFF. As DNA, the CDR3 is TGTGCCAGCAGTTTCTGGCAGGGACGAGCTGAAGCTTTCTTT. The chain has TRBV28 and TRBJ1-1, with D maybe TRBD1 (5 bases). The CDR3 spans 14 residues. V lost 3 bases to trimming and J lost 6 bases, with 14 bases between them. Germline V CDR1 and CDR2: MDHEN, SYDVKM.

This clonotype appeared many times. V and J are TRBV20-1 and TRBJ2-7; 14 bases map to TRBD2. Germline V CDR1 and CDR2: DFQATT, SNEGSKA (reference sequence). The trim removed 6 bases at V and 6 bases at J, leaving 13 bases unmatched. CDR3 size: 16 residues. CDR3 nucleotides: TGCAGTGCCGAAGATGGCGGGACTAGCGGGAGTGCCGAGCAGTACTTC. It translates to CSAEDGGTSGSAEQYF.

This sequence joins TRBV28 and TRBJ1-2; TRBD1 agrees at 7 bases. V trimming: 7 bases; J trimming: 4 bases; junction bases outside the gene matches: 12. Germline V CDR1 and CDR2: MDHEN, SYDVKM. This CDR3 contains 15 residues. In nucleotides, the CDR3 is TGTGCCAGCACCCCAGGGGGGGCGTCAGGCTATGGCTACACCTTC. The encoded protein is CASTPGGASGYGYTF.

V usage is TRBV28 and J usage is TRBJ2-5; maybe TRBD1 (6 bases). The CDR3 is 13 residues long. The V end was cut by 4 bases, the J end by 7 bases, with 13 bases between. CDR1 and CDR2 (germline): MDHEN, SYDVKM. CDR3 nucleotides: TGTGCCAGCAGTTCCAGGGGAACTTTGACCCAGTACTTC. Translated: CASSSRGTLTQYF. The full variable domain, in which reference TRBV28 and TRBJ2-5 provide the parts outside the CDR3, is DVKVTQSSRYLVKRTGEKVFLECVQDMDHENMFWYRQDPGLGLRLIYFSYDVKMKEKGDIPEGYSVSREKKERFSLILESASTNQTSMYLCASSSRGTLTQYFGPGTRLLVL.

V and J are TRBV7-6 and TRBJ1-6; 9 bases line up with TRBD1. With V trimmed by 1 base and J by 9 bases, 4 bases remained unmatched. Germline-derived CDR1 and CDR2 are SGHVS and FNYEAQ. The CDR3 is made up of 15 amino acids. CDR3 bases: TGTGCCAGCAGCTTAGAGGGACAGGGTACTTCACCCCTCCACTTT. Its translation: CASSLEGQGTSPLHF.